This T cell receptor beta chain was captured in a study of cytomegalovirus exposure and HLA in healthy donors. Study-wide results and limits: Further analysis, carried out later, found HLA-associated TCR beta chains more clonally expanded than equally common other chains. A later analysis linked a missense variant in DCLRE1C to the trimming of TCR beta V and J genes. An analysis that was carried out later associated some 17,000 TCR beta sequences with HLA alleles at 0.05 false discovery rate.

This CDR3 contains 15 residues. CDR1 MDHEN and CDR2 SYDVKM come from the germline V gene. With 6 bases clipped from V and 4 bases from J, the junction kept 7 bases outside the gene matches. The PCR was carried out with 60 Vbeta primers and 13 Jbeta primers. Sequenced by immunoSEQ multiplex PCR; TCRdb stores in-frame clones only, minus some. The data contain 150,000 to 200,000 clones, around 85% of them singletons. Points on this clone: No antigen is known for it.

V and J are TRBV28 and TRBJ1-4; TRBD1 aligns across 8 bases. What was sequenced was PBMCs. This receptor was obtained from a man in his late teens or twenties in good health and CMV-seronegative. For the CDR3, the DNA is TGTGCCAGCAGCCATCCGACAGGGGTTAATGAAAAACTGTTTTTT. Amino acid sequence: CASSHPTGVNEKLFF.